The sequence of this T cell receptor (beta chain) was determined in a study of T cell repertoires in aging, cancer and after chemotherapy. Study-wide background: Patients with glioblastoma brain tumors were sampled before and after temozolomide-based therapy. Study results and limitations: Across the chemotherapy interval, each cancer cohort showed higher median generation probability, suggesting thymic rebound. Untreated cancer patients had significantly lower blood TCR diversity than age-matched healthy donors.

Multiplex touch-down PCR with TRB-A/B primers amplified rearranged V-D-J TRB sequences. TCRdb re-called the multiplex PCR reads through MiXCR, storing one row per CDR3 protein. Of about 21,000 distinct CDR3 sequences in the sample, 30% to 45% were seen once. TCR beta rearrangements were amplified from peripheral blood genomic DNA. Trimming took 5 bases from V and 2 from J, leaving 21 bases between them. The CDR3 has 17 amino acids. The germline V gene encodes CDR1 SGHVS and CDR2 FNYEAQ. This clonotype was seen only a few times. What it binds is unknown. V usage is TRBV7-6 and J usage is TRBJ2-5, with D perhaps TRBD2 (5 bases). Sequencing was done on a sample of blood. The sequence was collected from a human donor with a solid tumor. The CDR3 sequence is CASSTHPGRPGQETQYF. In nucleotides, the CDR3 is TGTGCCAGCAGCACTCACCCCGGTCGTCCGGGACAAGAGACCCAGTACTTC.